This T cell receptor beta chain was found in a study of human T cells and chemical hapten exposure. This clonotype turned up a few times. Antigen specificity is unknown. Study outcomes and limitations: High-frequency TCRs, those above 1 in 1000, stayed the same after DPC sensitization.

The CDR3 totals 13 residues. Germline assignment: CDR1 LGHDT and CDR2 YNNKEL (reference sequence). Trimming left V 5 bases short and J 8 bases short, with 15 bases between. Individual cDNA molecules had unique molecular identifiers attached to them by the library. Using its own MiXCR run on the RACE reads, TCRdb lists one record per CDR3 protein. This sample yields 380,000 or so distinct CDR3 sequences, of which nearly 5% are seen a single time; under 2.5% belongs to the top ten. Time point indicated: patch test 1, 2 weeks after DPC sensitization. The treatment is: therapeutic diphenylcyclopropenone sensitization with weekly scalp DPC.

This chain joins TRBV3-1 and TRBJ1-2; tentatively, D is TRBD1 (6 bases). The sequencing here drew on whole blood, taken in connection with sensitization to the hapten diphenylcyclopropenone (DPC). This TCR derives from a woman between 50 and 59 years old with alopecia areata. Some clones in this sample may be carry-over from other donors' samples. The CDR3, as DNA: TGTGCCAGCAGCGCGTCAGGGGCGCAAGGCTACACCTTC. Translation: CASSASGAQGYTF. Full variable domain (rest looked up from reference TRBV3-1 and TRBJ1-2): DTAVSQTPKYLVTQMGNDKSIKCEQNLGHDTMYWYKQDSKKFLKIMFSYNNKELIINETVPNRFSPKSPDKAHLNLHINSLELGDSAVYFCASSASGAQGYTFGSGTRLTVV.